Below, 17 T cell receptor beta chains from the same sample are listed, as sequenced in a study of Graves' ophthalmopathy and Graves' hyperthyroidism. The authors amplified TCR beta CDR3 regions, and they did so from RNA transcripts for repertoire sequencing. First-round RT-PCR used HTBI primers; second-round multiplex PCR followed. TCRdb re-derived calls from the multiplex PCR reads in MiXCR, one entry per CDR3 protein. The sample holds around 660,000 distinct CDR3 sequences, roughly 41% seen once. Material for sequencing was peripheral blood. The source is an adult man with Graves' ophthalmopathy.

This clonotype has ten or more counts. The chain carries TRBV14 and TRBJ1-6, with D possibly being TRBD1 (5 bases). This CDR3 is built from 12 residues. Trimming pared 1 base from V and 10 bases from J, leaving 5 bases between. In germline, CDR1 is SGHDN, CDR2 FVKESK. CDR3 amino acids: CASSQGGSPLHF. As DNA, the CDR3 is TGTGCCAGCAGCCAAGGGGGGTCACCCCTCCACTTT. Combining the CDR3 with reference TRBV14 and TRBJ1-6 gives the whole variable domain EAGVTQFPSHSVIEKGQTVTLRCDPISGHDNLYWYRRVMGKEIKFLLHFVKESKQDESGMPNNRFLAERTGGTYSTLKVQPAELEDSGVYFCASSQGGSPLHFGNGTRLTVT.

Regarding this clonotype: Mismatch with germline at one junction end may stem from a read error. The V gene is TRBV25-1, the J gene TRBJ1-2; the D gene is possibly TRBD1 (5 bases). Germline CDR1 is MGHDK and CDR2 is SYGVNS. The CDR3 has 15 residues. The CDR3 DNA follows: TGCGCCAGCAGCCAAGCGTCTGGGGGGTCCTATGGCTACACCTTC. The encoded protein is CASSQASGGSYGYTF.

Ten or more counts support this clonotype. The chain links TRBV4-1 to TRBJ2-7; D ambiguous. CDR3 length: 13 residues. Germline lookup yields CDR1 MGHRA and CDR2 YSYEKL. The germline V and J ends were trimmed by 3 bases and 0 bases, with 6 bases remaining between them. The CDR3 DNA sequence: TGCGCCAGCAGCCACGCCAGCTCCTACGAGCAGTACTTC. It codes for CASSHASSYEQYF.

The CDR3 loop is CSLYGWAHEQYF. CDR3 DNA: TGCAGCTTATACGGCTGGGCCCACGAGCAGTACTTC. The rearrangement joins TRBV29-1 to TRBJ2-7; D unclear. The germline V gene encodes CDR1 SQVTM and CDR2 ANQGSEA. The length of the CDR3 is 12 residues. V was clipped by 8 bases and J by 5 bases, with 16 bases between them.

This clonotype has only one observation. The rearrangement links TRBV29-1 to TRBJ1-1, with no clear D. The germline CDR1 and CDR2 sequences are SQVTM and ANQGSEA. The CDR3 has 12 residues. The CDR3 region has the DNA TGCAGTTACCGTCGAGGGAACACTGAAGCTTTCTTT. It encodes CSYRRGNTEAFF.

This clonotype was counted ten times or more. V is TRBV19 and J is TRBJ1-1; TRBD1 might be the D (5 bases). The germline V gene encodes CDR1 LNHDA and CDR2 SQIVND (reference sequence). Between the trimmed V and J ends, which lost 4 bases and 4 bases, there was a span of 10 bases. The CDR3 length is 13 residues. This chain's CDR3 is CASSKGQFTEAFF. DNA for the CDR3: TGTGCCAGTAGTAAAGGACAATTCACTGAAGCTTTCTTT.

This clonotype has only a few counts. The CDR3 here is CASTYRGEQYF. The CDR3 DNA follows: TGTGCCAGCACCTATCGGGGCGAGCAGTACTTC. The chain has TRBV6-6 and TRBJ2-7, with D possibly matching TRBD2 (5 bases). Trimming removed 7 bases from V and 6 bases from J, with 10 bases in between. This CDR3 comprises 11 residues. The germline V gene has CDR1 MNHNY and CDR2 SVGAGI (reference sequence).

The CDR3 region has the DNA TGCGCCAGCAGCCAGGGGTACGGGAATAGCGCTTACGAGCAGTACTTC. Its protein is CASSQGYGNSAYEQYF. This chain joins TRBV4-3 and TRBJ2-7, with a weak D call TRBD2 (5 bases). The germline gives CDR1 LGHNA, CDR2 YSLEER. This CDR3 is built from 16 residues. V lost 3 bases and J lost 4, with 19 bases in between.

Comment on this clonotype: This may come from a read error, since a much larger clone is one base off. The rearrangement uses TRBV11-1 and TRBJ2-7, with a weak D call TRBD2 (6 bases). This CDR3 contains 15 residues. Germline values: CDR1 SGHAT, CDR2 FQDESV (reference sequence). V lost 5 bases, J lost 3 bases, and 17 bases lay in between. CDR3 in DNA: TGTGCCAGCAGCCCCTCTGGCGGGGCGATCTACGAGCAGTACTTC. Translation gives CASSPSGGAIYEQYF.

This clonotype was picked up many times. CDR3 amino acids: CASSGTSGRALETQYF. The CDR3 DNA follows: TGTGCCAGCAGTGGGACTAGCGGGAGAGCTCTCGAGACCCAGTACTTC. The rearrangement links TRBV25-1 to TRBJ2-5; the match to TRBD2 covers 13 bases. This CDR3 has 16 residues. Trimming at V came to 4 bases and at J to 5 bases, leaving 7 bases not matched to a gene. Germline CDR1 reads MGHDK; CDR2 reads SYGVNS.

The chain links TRBV10-3 to TRBJ2-7; D may be TRBD1 (7 bases). With 3 bases removed from V and 2 bases from J, the gap between germline ends came to 17 bases. The CDR3 covers 16 residues. The germline V gene encodes CDR1 ENHRY and CDR2 SYGVKD. Written as DNA, the CDR3 is TGTGCCATCAGTGAACGATCGGGCGGGACAGCCTACGAGCAGTACTTC. It codes for CAISERSGGTAYEQYF.

Worth noting for this clonotype: Given a much more abundant clone one base away, this may be a read error. The J gene is TRBJ2-7, the V gene TRBV20-1; D unclear. Germline V gene data show CDR1 as DFQATT and CDR2 as SNEGSKA (reference sequence). The CDR3 sequence is 11 residues long. The CDR3 nucleotides read TGCAGTGCCACTCGAGGCTACGAGCAGTGCTTC. Amino acid sequence: CSATRGYEQCF.

The rearrangement uses TRBV10-3 and TRBJ1-1, with 8 nucleotides matching TRBD1. Germline CDR1 reads ENHRY; CDR2 reads SYGVKD. The CDR3 runs to 13 residues. With V trimmed by 11 bases and J by 3 bases, 8 bases remained unmatched. DNA of the CDR3: TGTGCCGGCAGGGGACAGGACGACACTGAAGCTTTCTTT. It encodes CAGRGQDDTEAFF.

This clonotype appeared many times. The rearrangement uses TRBV9 and TRBJ1-2, with D possibly TRBD1 on 5 matching bases. Per the germline V gene, CDR1 is SGDLS and CDR2 is YYNGEE. This CDR3 region has 15 residues. Trimming took 4 bases from V and 5 from J, leaving 18 bases between them. CDR3 DNA sequence: TGTGCCAGCAGCCCCGAGGGTCAGGGAAGTTATGGCTACACCTTC. Protein product: CASSPEGQGSYGYTF.

The V and J genes are TRBV10-2 and TRBJ2-7, with D possibly matching TRBD1 (8 bases). The CDR3 runs 15 residues. Germline V gives CDR1 WSHSY, CDR2 SAAADI. CDR3 residues: CTGSQDREGRYEQYF. The CDR3 bases are TGCACCGGCAGCCAGGACAGGGAGGGTAGGTACGAGCAGTACTTC.

The genes are TRBV19 and TRBJ2-5; 7 bases are a match to TRBD2. Germline CDR1 is LNHDA and CDR2 is SQIVND (reference sequence). This CDR3 is 14 amino acids long. Trimming took 6 bases from V and 1 from J; bases not matched to a gene: 5. The CDR3 nucleotides read TGTGCCAGTAGCTTCCGGGAGGTCCAAGAGACCCAGTACTTC. This translates into CASSFREVQETQYF.

The chain is built from TRBV29-1 and TRBJ2-7; TRBD1 is a possible D gene (5 bases). This CDR3 is 12 amino acids long. Looked up from germline, CDR1 is SQVTM and CDR2 is ANQGSEA. The V end was cut by 3 bases, the J end by 7 bases, with 13 bases between. The CDR3 spells CSVDAGSNEQYF. Here the CDR3 DNA reads TGCAGCGTTGATGCAGGGTCCAATGAGCAGTACTTC.